The source of this TCR beta chain is a study of T cell responses to AZD1222 COVID-19 vaccine. Germline CDR1 SNHLY, CDR2 FYNNEI. Between the trimmed V and J ends, which lost 1 base and 1 base, there was a span of 16 bases. The CDR3 is made up of 17 amino acids. A remark on this clone: Its antigen is unknown.

General observations from the study: Donors skewed white British and female; clonal diversity was possibly underestimated. Reports indicate that nearly half of spike-specific TCRs are directed at unmutated variant regions. Spike-specific TCR breadth and depth rose after two AZD1222 doses.

Method: immunoSEQ multiplex PCR; TCRdb's copy keeps in-frame clones and lacks some. This sample yields 180,000 or so clones, of which about 92% are seen a single time; approximately 1.3% belongs to the top ten. The source was peripheral blood, collected 28 days after the second AZD1222 dose. The sequence was collected from an adult who received the AZD1222 COVID-19 vaccine. V is TRBV2 and J is TRBJ1-1; tentatively, D is TRBD1 (5 bases). CDR3 sequence (DNA): TGTGCCAGCAGTGAAGAAAGGCGTGGGACGGAGAACACTGAAGCTTTCTTT. It yields the protein CASSEERRGTENTEAFF.